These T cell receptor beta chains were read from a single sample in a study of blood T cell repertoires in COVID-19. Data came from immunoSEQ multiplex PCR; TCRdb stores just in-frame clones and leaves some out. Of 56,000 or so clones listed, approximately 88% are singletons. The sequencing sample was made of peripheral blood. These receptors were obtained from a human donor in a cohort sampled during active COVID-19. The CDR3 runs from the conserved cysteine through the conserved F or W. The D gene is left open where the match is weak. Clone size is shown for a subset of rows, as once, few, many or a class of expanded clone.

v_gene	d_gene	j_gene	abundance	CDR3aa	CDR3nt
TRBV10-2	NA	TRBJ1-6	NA	CASSVEGYYNSPLHF	TGCGCCAGCAGTGTTGAGGGCTACTATAATTCACCCCTCCACTTT
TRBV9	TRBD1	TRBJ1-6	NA	CASSAVGDRGNSPLHF	TGTGCCAGCAGCGCAGTGGGGGACAGGGGTAATTCACCCCTCCACTTT
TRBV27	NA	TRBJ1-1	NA	CASSLNLGQRAFF	TGTGCCAGCAGTTTGAACCTAGGACAGCGGGCTTTCTTT
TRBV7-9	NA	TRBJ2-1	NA	CASSPVGGAGNEQFF	TGTGCCAGCAGCCCAGTGGGGGGGGCGGGAAATGAGCAGTTCTTC
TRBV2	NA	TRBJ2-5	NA	CASSEGGRWETQYF	TGTGCCAGCAGTGAGGGGGGGCGTTGGGAGACCCAGTACTTC
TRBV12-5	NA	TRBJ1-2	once	CASGSGGRDGYTF	TGTGCTAGTGGTTCTGGAGGGAGGGATGGCTACACCTTC
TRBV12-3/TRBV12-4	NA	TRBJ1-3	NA	CASNPGLGNTIYF	TGTGCCAGCAACCCCGGGTTGGGAAACACCATATATTTT
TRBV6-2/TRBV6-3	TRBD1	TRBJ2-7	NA	CASSYSWTGPRTYEQYF	TGTGCCAGCAGTTACAGCTGGACAGGACCGCGTACCTACGAGCAGTACTTC
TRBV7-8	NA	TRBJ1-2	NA	CASSLGLGRGYTF	TGTGCCAGCAGCTTAGGCTTAGGGAGGGGCTACACCTTC
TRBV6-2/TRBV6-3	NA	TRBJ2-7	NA	CASSSVPSYEQYF	TGTGCCAGCAGTTCCGTTCCCTCCTACGAGCAGTACTTC
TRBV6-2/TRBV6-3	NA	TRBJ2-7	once	CASSSPAGGFYEQYF	TGTGCCAGCAGTTCGCCAGCGGGCGGATTCTACGAGCAGTACTTC
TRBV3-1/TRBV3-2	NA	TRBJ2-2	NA	CASSHEWTGRDGELFF	TGTGCCAGCAGCCACGAGTGGACAGGGAGGGACGGGGAGCTGTTTTTT
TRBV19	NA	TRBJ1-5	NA	CASSIGPGWDNQPQHF	TGTGCCAGTAGTATCGGTCCAGGGTGGGACAATCAGCCCCAGCATTTT
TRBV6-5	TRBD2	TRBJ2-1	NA	CASSLTGTSTNEQFF	TGTGCCAGCAGCCTAACCGGGACTAGCACCAATGAGCAGTTCTTC
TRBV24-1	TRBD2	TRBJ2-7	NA	CATSDRGGDLAYEQYF	TGTGCCACCAGTGACCGGGGGGGGGACTTAGCCTACGAGCAGTACTTC
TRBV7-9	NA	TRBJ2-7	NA	CASSLEQSYEQYF	TGTGCCAGCAGCTTAGAACAGTCCTACGAGCAGTACTTC
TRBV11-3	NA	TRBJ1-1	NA	CASSPTENTEAFF	TGTGCCAGCAGCCCCACAGAGAACACTGAAGCTTTCTTT
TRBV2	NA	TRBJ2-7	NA	CASLEAASYEQYF	TGTGCCAGCCTAGAGGCAGCCTCCTACGAGCAGTACTTC
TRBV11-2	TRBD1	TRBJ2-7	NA	CASSPGGGSSYEQYF	TGTGCCAGCAGCCCAGGGGGTGGGAGCTCCTACGAGCAGTACTTC
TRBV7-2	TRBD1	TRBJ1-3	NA	CASSLAGGGSGNTIYF	TGTGCCAGCAGCTTAGCAGGAGGGGGCTCGGGAAACACCATATATTTT
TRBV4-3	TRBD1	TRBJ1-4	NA	CASSQITGATNEKLFF	TGCGCCAGCAGCCAGATAACAGGGGCAACTAATGAAAAACTGTTTTTT
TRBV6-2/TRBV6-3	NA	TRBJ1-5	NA	CASSYSSGDNYSNQPQHF	TGTGCCAGCAGTTACTCGTCAGGGGACAACTATAGCAATCAGCCCCAGCATTTT
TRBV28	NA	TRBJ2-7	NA	CAASLDFYEQYF	TGTGCCGCAAGCTTAGATTTCTACGAGCAGTACTTC
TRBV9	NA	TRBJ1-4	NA	CASSVQGTNEKLFF	TGTGCCAGCAGCGTACAGGGAACGAATGAAAAACTGTTTTTT
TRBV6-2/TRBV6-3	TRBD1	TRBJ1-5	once	CASSGRWTGGQPQHF	TGTGCCAGCAGTGGACGGTGGACAGGGGGTCAGCCCCAGCATTTT
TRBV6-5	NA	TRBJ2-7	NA	CASSPLDRNYEQYF	TGTGCCAGCAGTCCGCTTGACAGGAACTACGAGCAGTACTTC
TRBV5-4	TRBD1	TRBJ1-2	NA	CASSPRGLADRGDTF	TGTGCCAGCAGCCCACGCGGACTGGCCGACAGGGGCGACACCTTC
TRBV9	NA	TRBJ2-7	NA	CASSAGSPYEQYF	TGTGCCAGCAGCGCCGGGAGTCCCTACGAGCAGTACTTC
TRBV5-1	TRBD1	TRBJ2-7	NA	CASSLEGLRRQGAGSYEQYF	TGCGCCAGCAGCTTGGAAGGACTTCGTAGACAGGGGGCAGGCTCCTACGAGCAGTACTTC
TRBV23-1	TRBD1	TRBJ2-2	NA	CASVMRGGRNNTGELFF	TGCGCCTCGGTTATGAGAGGGGGCCGAAATAACACCGGGGAGCTGTTTTTT
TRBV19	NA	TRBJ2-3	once	CASTSRRGTDTQYF	TGTGCCAGTACATCGCGAAGGGGGACAGATACGCAGTATTTT
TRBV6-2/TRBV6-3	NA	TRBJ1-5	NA	CASSRRLGMPQHF	TGTGCCAGCAGTCGTCGACTAGGGATGCCCCAGCATTTT
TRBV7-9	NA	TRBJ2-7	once	CASSLVGALYEQYF	TGTGCCAGCAGCTTAGTTGGGGCCCTTTACGAGCAGTACTTC
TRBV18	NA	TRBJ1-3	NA	CASSPEATGNTIYF	TGTGCCAGCTCACCGGAGGCGACTGGAAACACCATATATTTT
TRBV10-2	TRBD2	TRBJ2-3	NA	CASSQLAGGQGTQYF	TGCGCCAGCAGTCAACTAGCGGGGGGGCAGGGTACGCAGTATTTT
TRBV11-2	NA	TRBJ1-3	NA	CASSGPTGNTIYF	TGTGCCAGCAGCGGGCCCACTGGAAACACCATATATTTT
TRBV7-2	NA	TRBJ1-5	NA	CASSRLRDNQPQHF	TGTGCCAGCAGCCGCTTGAGGGACAATCAGCCCCAGCATTTT
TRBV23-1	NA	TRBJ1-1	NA	CASSHHFRRFF	TGCGCCAGCAGTCATCATTTCCGGCGGTTCTTT
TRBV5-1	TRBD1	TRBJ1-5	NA	CASSLTGGNQPQHF	TGCGCCAGCAGCCTGACAGGGGGCAATCAGCCCCAGCATTTT